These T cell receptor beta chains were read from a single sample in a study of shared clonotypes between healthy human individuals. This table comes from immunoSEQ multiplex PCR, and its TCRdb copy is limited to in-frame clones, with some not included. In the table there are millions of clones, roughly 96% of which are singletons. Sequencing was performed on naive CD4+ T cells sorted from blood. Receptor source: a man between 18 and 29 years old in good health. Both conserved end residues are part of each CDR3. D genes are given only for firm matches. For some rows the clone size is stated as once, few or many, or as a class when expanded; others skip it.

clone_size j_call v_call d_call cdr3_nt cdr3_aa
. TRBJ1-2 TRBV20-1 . TGCAGTGCTAGGGCCAACTATGGCTACACCTTC CSARANYGYTF
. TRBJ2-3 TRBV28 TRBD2 TGTGCCAGCAGTTCCCTGGACGGGGGGTCGGGTTATACGCAGTATTTT CASSSLDGGSGYTQYF
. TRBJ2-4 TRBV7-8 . TGTGCCAGCAGCTTAGACAGGGTTTCTGAAAACATTCAGTACTTC CASSLDRVSENIQYF
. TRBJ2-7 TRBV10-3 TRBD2 TGTGCCATCAGTGAGGCTAGCGGGAGTCGGAACGAGCAGTACTTC CAISEASGSRNEQYF
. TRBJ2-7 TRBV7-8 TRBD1 TGTGCCAGCAGCTTGACAGGGGGAATCTACGAGCAGTACTTC CASSLTGGIYEQYF
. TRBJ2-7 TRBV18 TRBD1 TGTGCCAGCTCACCGAGGACAGGGAGTGACGAGCAGTACTTC CASSPRTGSDEQYF
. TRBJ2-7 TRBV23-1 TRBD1 TGCGCCAGCAGTAAGGGACAGGGTTTCCACGAGCAGTACTTC CASSKGQGFHEQYF
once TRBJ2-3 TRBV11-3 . TGTGCCAGCAGCTTAGATGGGGCGGATACGCAGTATTTT CASSLDGADTQYF
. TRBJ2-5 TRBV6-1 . TGTGCCAGCAGTGAAGCTGCGGTCCCTCTAGCCCAGTACTTC CASSEAAVPLAQYF
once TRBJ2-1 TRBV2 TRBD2 TGTGCCAGCCCTATAGCGGGGGGGATGGCCGTTGCCTACAATGAGCAGTTCTTC CASPIAGGMAVAYNEQFF
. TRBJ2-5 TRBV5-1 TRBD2 TGCGCCAGCAGCCCCTCACTAGCGGGGGCCTCCCTACAAGAGACCCAGTACTTC CASSPSLAGASLQETQYF
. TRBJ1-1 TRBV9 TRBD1 TGTGCCAGCAGCGCCTGGACAGGGGGACACACTGAAGCTTTCTTT CASSAWTGGHTEAFF
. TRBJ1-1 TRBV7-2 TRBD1 TGTGCCAGCAGCTTACCTTATGGACAGGGGGCTGTTAGTACTGAAGCTTTCTTT CASSLPYGQGAVSTEAFF
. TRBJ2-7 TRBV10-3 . TGTGCCATCAGTGGACAAGCAGGGACGCAGGAGCAGTACTTC CAISGQAGTQEQYF
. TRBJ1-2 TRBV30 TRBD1 TGTGCCTGGAGTGTACGAGGACAGGGGAGGTCTGGCTACACCTTC CAWSVRGQGRSGYTF
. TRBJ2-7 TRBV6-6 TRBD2 TGTGCCAGCAGTTATCTAGCGGGAGACGCGTACGAGCAGTACTTC CASSYLAGDAYEQYF